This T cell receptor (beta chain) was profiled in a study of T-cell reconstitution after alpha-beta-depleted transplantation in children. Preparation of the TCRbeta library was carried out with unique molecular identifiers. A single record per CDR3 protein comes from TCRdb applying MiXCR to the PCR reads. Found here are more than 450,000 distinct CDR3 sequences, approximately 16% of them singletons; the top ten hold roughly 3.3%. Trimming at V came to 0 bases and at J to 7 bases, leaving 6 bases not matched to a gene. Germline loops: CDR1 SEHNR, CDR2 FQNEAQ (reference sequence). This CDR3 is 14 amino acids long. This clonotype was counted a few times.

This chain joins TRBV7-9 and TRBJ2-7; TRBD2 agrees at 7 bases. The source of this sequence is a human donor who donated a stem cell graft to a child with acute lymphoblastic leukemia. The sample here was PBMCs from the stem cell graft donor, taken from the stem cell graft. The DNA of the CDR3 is TGTGCCAGCAGCTTAGCGGGAGGGCCAGAAGAGCAGTACTTC. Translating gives CASSLAGGPEEQYF.